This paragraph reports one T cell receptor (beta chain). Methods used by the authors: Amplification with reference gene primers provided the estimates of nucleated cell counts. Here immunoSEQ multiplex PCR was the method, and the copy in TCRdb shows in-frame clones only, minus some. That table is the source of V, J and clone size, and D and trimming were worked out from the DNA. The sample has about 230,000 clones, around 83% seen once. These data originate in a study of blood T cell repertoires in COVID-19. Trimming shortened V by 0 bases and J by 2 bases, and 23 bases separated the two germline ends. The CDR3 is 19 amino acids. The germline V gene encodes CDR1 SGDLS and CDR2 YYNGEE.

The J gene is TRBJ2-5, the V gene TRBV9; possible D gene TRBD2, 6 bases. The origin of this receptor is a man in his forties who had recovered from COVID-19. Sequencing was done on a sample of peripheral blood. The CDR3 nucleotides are TGTGCCAGCAGCGTAGCGACATTAGGGGCTGGAGGGCCGCAAGAGACCCAGTACTTC. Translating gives CASSVATLGAGGPQETQYF.